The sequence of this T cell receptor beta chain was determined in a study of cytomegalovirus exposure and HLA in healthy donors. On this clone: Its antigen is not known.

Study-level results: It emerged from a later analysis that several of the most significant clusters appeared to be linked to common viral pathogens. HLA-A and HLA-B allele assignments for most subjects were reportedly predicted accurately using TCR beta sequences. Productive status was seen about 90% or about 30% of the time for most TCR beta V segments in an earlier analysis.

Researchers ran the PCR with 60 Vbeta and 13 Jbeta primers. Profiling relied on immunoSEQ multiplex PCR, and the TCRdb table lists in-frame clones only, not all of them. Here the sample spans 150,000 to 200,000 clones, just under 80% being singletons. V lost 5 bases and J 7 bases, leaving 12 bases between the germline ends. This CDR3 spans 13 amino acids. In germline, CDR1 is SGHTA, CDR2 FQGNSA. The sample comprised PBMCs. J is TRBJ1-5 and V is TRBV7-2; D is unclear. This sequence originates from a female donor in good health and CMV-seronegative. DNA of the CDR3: TGTGCCAGCAGCCCCGTTACCCAGCAGCCCCAGCATTTT. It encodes CASSPVTQQPQHF.